Presented here are 14 T cell receptor beta chains from one specimen sequenced in a study of OX40 agonist ivuxolimab in advanced cancers. This table comes from immunoSEQ multiplex PCR, and its TCRdb copy is limited to in-frame clones, with some not included. The repertoire holds around 45,000 clones, approximately 86% seen once, with less than 35% in the top ten. The specimen was CD4+ or CD8+ T cells sorted from blood, collected in a trial of the OX40 agonist ivuxolimab. These receptors were obtained from an adult with an advanced solid tumor such as melanoma, head and neck, liver or kidney cancer.

The genes are TRBV5-1 and TRBJ2-1; TRBD2 might be the D (5 bases). The length of the CDR3 is 14 residues. V was clipped by 0 bases and J by 9 bases, with 13 bases between them. CDR1 is SGHRS, CDR2 YFSETQ, per germline. The CDR3 DNA sequence: TGCGCCAGCAGCTTGGTTGAGGGAGAGTTTGAGCAGTTCTTC. Protein sequence: CASSLVEGEFEQFF.

The V gene is TRBV9, the J gene TRBJ2-1, with D possibly TRBD1 on 6 matching bases. Germline values: CDR1 SGDLS, CDR2 YYNGEE. CDR3 length: 12 residues. Trimming removed 0 bases from V and 8 bases from J, with 6 bases in between. The CDR3 spells CASSVEGDEQFF. CDR3 sequence (DNA): TGTGCCAGCAGCGTAGAGGGGGATGAGCAGTTCTTC. Using reference TRBV9 and TRBJ2-1 for the parts outside the CDR3, the full variable domain is DSGVTQTPKHLITATGQRVTLRCSPRSGDLSVYWYQQSLDQGLQFLIQYYNGEERAKGNILERFSAQQFPDLHSELNLSSLELGDSALYFCASSVEGDEQFFGPGTRLTVL.

This clone appeared a single time. This chain joins TRBV19 and TRBJ2-5; D gene uncertain. The CDR3 is 13 amino acids. V shed 7 bases and J shed 4 bases, with 13 bases lying between them. The germline V gene has CDR1 LNHDA and CDR2 SQIVND (reference sequence). The CDR3 reads CASTFSGTETQYF. CDR3 DNA sequence: TGTGCCAGTACATTTTCCGGCACAGAGACCCAGTACTTC. The variable domain in full, with the rest retrieved from reference TRBV19 and TRBJ2-5, is DGGITQSPKYLFRKEGQNVTLSCEQNLNHDAMYWYRQDPGQGLRLIYYSQIVNDFQKGDIAEGYSVSREKKESFPLTVTSAQKNPTAFYLCASTFSGTETQYFGPGTRLLVL.

V gene TRBV7-9 combines with J gene TRBJ2-1; D is undetermined. V was clipped by 6 bases and J by 6 bases, with 9 bases between them. CDR1 SEHNR and CDR2 FQNEAQ come from the germline V gene (reference sequence). This CDR3 spans 12 amino acids. The CDR3 loop reads CASSSVPNEQFF. Written as DNA, the CDR3 is TGTGCCAGCAGTTCTGTTCCCAATGAGCAGTTCTTC.

The chain joins TRBV6-5 to TRBJ1-2; 9 bases agree with TRBD1. Germline CDR1 and CDR2: MNHEY and SVGAGI. The CDR3 spans 15 residues. V was pared by 6 bases and J by 4 bases, with 9 bases of the junction left unmatched. The CDR3 spells CASSLGQGRPYGYTF. CDR3 DNA sequence: TGTGCCAGCAGCCTAGGACAGGGGCGGCCCTATGGCTACACCTTC.

The chain carries TRBV9 and TRBJ2-7, with D possibly being TRBD1 or TRBD2 (5 bases each). V lost 4 bases to trimming and J lost 2 bases, with 16 bases between them. There are 15 residues in the CDR3. Looked up from germline, CDR1 is SGDLS and CDR2 is YYNGEE. The CDR3, as DNA: TGTGCCAGCAGCCCCATGGGGTGGGACCCCTACGAGCAGTACTTC. This translates into CASSPMGWDPYEQYF.

The chain links TRBV10-3 to TRBJ2-4; D is unclear. The germline V gene has CDR1 ENHRY and CDR2 SYGVKD. The germline V and J ends were trimmed by 3 bases and 0 bases, with 3 bases remaining between them. The CDR3 consists of 13 residues. CDR3 in DNA: TGTGCCATCAGTGAAGGAGCCAAAAACATTCAGTACTTC. Amino acid sequence: CAISEGAKNIQYF.

This chain uses TRBV5-4 with TRBJ2-1; 11 bases align to TRBD2. Germline values: CDR1 SGHNT, CDR2 YYREEE (reference sequence). The CDR3 is 13 residues long. After removal of 9 bases from V and 6 bases from J, the junction contained 5 bases not matched to a gene. DNA for the CDR3: TGTGCCACACCGGGACTAGCGGCCAATGAGCAGTTCTTC. It translates to CATPGLAANEQFF.

The V gene is TRBV19, the J gene TRBJ2-1; 11 nucleotides line up with TRBD1. The CDR3 has 16 residues. Germline V gives CDR1 LNHDA, CDR2 SQIVND (reference sequence). The trim removed 4 bases at V and 4 bases at J, leaving 6 bases unmatched. CDR3 loop: CASSTLRDRGYNEQFF. The CDR3 DNA sequence: TGTGCCAGTAGTACCCTCCGGGACAGGGGGTACAATGAGCAGTTCTTC.

The chain couples TRBV2 to TRBJ2-5, with TRBD2 matching over 10 bases. Looked up from germline, CDR1 is SNHLY and CDR2 is FYNNEI. The CDR3 totals 15 residues. V shed 6 bases and J 3 bases; nucleotides not matched to a gene: 7. The CDR3 loop reads CASRTTGTSEETQYF. The CDR3, as DNA: TGTGCCAGCAGGACTACCGGGACTAGCGAAGAGACCCAGTACTTC.

In its sample, this clone was seen once. The V and J genes are TRBV5-1 and TRBJ1-2, with a possible D match to TRBD1 (5 bases). The CDR3 totals 15 residues. V was shortened by 0 bases and J by 0 bases, with 9 bases between the two germline ends. From germline, CDR1 is SGHRS and CDR2 YFSETQ. CDR3 bases: TGCGCCAGCAGCTTGGCCGGAGGGGCTAACTATGGCTACACCTTC. This gives the protein CASSLAGGANYGYTF.

The chain links TRBV5-4 to TRBJ2-3, with a possible D match to TRBD1 (6 bases). Germline CDR1 and CDR2: SGHNT and YYREEE (reference sequence). CDR3 length: 16 residues. Trimming took off 2 bases at V and 2 bases at J, with 15 bases between the two ends. DNA of the CDR3: TGTGCCAGCAGCTTCGGGACACCCGGAAACACAGATACGCAGTATTTT. This codes for CASSFGTPGNTDTQYF. The whole variable domain, filled in from reference TRBV5-4 and TRBJ2-3, reads ETGVTQSPTHLIKTRGQQVTLRCSSQSGHNTVSWYQQALGQGPQFIFQYYREEENGRGNFPPRFSGLQFPNYSSELNVNALELDDSALYLCASSFGTPGNTDTQYFGPGTRLTVL.

The chain is built from TRBV19 and TRBJ2-1, with D unclear. V was clipped by 7 bases and J by 1 base, with 20 bases between them. CDR3 size: 17 residues. CDR1 LNHDA and CDR2 SQIVND come from the germline V gene (reference sequence). The DNA for the CDR3 is TGTGCCAGTACTCCCACGATGGGTTGGACGTCCTACAATGAGCAGTTCTTC. Encoded protein: CASTPTMGWTSYNEQFF.

With respect to this clone: The sample contains more than one DNA sequence encoding this CDR3. CDR3 coding DNA: TGTGCCAGCAGTTCCCCGGGGGGGCTCTATGGCTACACCTTC. It codes for CASSSPGGLYGYTF. The rearrangement joins TRBV28 to TRBJ1-2; possibly TRBD1 for D (6 bases). V was clipped by 4 bases and J by 4 bases, with 13 bases between them. This CDR3 is built from 14 residues. CDR1 and CDR2 from the germline V gene are MDHEN and SYDVKM.